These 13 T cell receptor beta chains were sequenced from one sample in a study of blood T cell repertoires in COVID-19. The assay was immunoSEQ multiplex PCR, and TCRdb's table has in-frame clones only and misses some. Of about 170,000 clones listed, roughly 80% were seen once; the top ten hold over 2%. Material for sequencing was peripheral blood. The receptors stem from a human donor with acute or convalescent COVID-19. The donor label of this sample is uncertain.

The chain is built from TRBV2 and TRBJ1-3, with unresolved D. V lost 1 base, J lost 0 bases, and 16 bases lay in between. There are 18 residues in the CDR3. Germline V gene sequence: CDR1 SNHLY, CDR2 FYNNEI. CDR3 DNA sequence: TGTGCCAGCAGTGAAGGCCCAAACGGAGAAACCTCTGGAAACACCATATATTTT. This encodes CASSEGPNGETSGNTIYF.

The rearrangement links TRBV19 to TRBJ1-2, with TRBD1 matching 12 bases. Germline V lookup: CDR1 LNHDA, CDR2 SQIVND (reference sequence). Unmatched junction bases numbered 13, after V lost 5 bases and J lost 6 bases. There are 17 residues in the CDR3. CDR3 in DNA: TGTGCCAGTAGTGCACAGTACCGGGACAGGGGGCGCGATGGCTACACCTTC. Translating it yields CASSAQYRDRGRDGYTF. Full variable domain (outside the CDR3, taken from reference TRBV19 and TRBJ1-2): DGGITQSPKYLFRKEGQNVTLSCEQNLNHDAMYWYRQDPGQGLRLIYYSQIVNDFQKGDIAEGYSVSREKKESFPLTVTSAQKNPTAFYLCASSAQYRDRGRDGYTFGSGTRLTVV.

CDR3 in amino acids: CASMIRGFGYTF. DNA for the CDR3: TGTGCCAGCATGATACGGGGTTTTGGCTACACCTTC. This chain links TRBV2 with TRBJ1-2; unclear D gene. Per the germline V gene, CDR1 is SNHLY and CDR2 is FYNNEI. Trimming removed 7 bases at V and 7 bases at J, with 13 bases between. This CDR3 has 12 amino acids.

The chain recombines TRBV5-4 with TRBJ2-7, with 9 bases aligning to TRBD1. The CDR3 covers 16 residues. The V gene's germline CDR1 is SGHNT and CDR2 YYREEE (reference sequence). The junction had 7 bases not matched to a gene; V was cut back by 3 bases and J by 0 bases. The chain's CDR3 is CASSSHRGLSSYEQYF. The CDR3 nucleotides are TGTGCCAGCAGCTCCCACAGGGGGCTAAGCTCCTACGAGCAGTACTTC. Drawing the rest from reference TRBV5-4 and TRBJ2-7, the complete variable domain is ETGVTQSPTHLIKTRGQQVTLRCSSQSGHNTVSWYQQALGQGPQFIFQYYREEENGRGNFPPRFSGLQFPNYSSELNVNALELDDSALYLCASSSHRGLSSYEQYFGPGTRLTVT.

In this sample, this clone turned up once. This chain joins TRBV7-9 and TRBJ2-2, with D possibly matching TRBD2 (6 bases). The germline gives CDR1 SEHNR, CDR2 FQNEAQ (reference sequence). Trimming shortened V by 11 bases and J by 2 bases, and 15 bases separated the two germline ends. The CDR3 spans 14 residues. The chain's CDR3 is CAEGGGANTGELFF. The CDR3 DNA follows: TGTGCCGAGGGCGGCGGGGCTAACACCGGGGAGCTGTTTTTT.

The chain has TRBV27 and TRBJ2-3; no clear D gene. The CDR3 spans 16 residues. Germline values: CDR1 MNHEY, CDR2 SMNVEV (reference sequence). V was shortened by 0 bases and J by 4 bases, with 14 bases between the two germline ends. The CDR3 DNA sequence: TGTGCCAGCAGTTTATCTGTCCGAGCTCCGGCAGATACGCAGTATTTT. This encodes CASSLSVRAPADTQYF.

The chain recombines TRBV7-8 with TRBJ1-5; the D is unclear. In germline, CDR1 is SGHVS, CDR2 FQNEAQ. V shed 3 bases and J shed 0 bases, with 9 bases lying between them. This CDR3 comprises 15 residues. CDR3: CASSFGGLSNQPQHF. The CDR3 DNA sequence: TGTGCCAGCAGCTTTGGCGGCCTTAGCAATCAGCCCCAGCATTTT. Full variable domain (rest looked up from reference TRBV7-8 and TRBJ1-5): GAGVSQSPRYKVAKRGQDVALRCDPISGHVSLFWYQQALGQGPEFLTYFQNEAQLDKSGLPSDRFFAERPEGSVSTLKIQRTQQEDSAVYLCASSFGGLSNQPQHFGDGTRLSIL.

CDR3 loop: CASSFRGMGGYTF. The CDR3 DNA sequence: TGTGCCAGCAGTTTCCGGGGGATGGGGGGCTACACCTTC. The rearrangement joins TRBV28 to TRBJ1-2, with a possible D match to TRBD1 (5 bases). Germline V CDR1 and CDR2: MDHEN, SYDVKM. The CDR3 length is 13 residues. The V end was cut by 3 bases, the J end by 8 bases, with 13 bases between.

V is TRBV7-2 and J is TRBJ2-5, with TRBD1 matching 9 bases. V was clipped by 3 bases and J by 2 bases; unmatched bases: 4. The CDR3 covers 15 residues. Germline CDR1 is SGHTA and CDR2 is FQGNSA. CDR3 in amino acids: CASSLGTGRQETQYF. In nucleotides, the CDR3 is TGTGCCAGCAGCTTGGGGACAGGGAGGCAAGAGACCCAGTACTTC. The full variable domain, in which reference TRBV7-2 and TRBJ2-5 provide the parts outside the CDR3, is GAGVSQSPSNKVTEKGKDVELRCDPISGHTALYWYRQSLGQGLEFLIYFQGNSAPDKSGLPSDRFSAERTGGSVSTLTIQRTQQEDSAVYLCASSLGTGRQETQYFGPGTRLLVL.

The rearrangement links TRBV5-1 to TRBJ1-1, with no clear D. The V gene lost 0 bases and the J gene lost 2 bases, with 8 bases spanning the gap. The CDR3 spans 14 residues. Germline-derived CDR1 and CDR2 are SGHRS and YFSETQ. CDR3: CASSLGAGNTEAFF. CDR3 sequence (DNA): TGCGCCAGCAGCTTGGGGGCAGGTAACACTGAAGCTTTCTTT.

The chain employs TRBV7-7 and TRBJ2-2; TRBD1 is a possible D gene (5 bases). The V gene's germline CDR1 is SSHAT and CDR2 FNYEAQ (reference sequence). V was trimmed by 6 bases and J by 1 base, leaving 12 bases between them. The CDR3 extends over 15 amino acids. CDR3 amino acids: CASRYSGQNTGELFF. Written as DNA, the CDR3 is TGTGCCAGCAGATACTCAGGACAGAACACCGGGGAGCTGTTTTTT.

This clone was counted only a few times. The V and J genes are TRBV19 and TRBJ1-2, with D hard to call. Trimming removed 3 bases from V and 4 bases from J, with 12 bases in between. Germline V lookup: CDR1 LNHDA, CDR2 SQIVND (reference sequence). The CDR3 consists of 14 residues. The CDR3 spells CASSIPLSGYGYTF. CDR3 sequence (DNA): TGTGCCAGTAGTATCCCTCTTAGTGGCTATGGCTACACCTTC.

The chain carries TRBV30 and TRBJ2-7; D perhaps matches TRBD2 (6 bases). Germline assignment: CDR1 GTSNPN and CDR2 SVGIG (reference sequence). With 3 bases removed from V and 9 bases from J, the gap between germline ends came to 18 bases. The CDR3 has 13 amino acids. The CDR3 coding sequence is TGTGCCTGGAGAGGAGGGGACCTTACGAGGCAGTACTTC. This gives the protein CAWRGGDLTRQYF. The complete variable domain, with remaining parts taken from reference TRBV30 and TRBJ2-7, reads SQTIHQWPATLVQPVGSPLSLECTVEGTSNPNLYWYRQAAGRGLQLLFYSVGIGQISSEVPQNLSASRPQDRQFILSSKKLLLSDSGFYLCAWRGGDLTRQYFGPGTRLTVT.